Listed below are T cell receptor beta chains from one sample, sequenced in a study of a mutant IDH1 vaccine in newly diagnosed glioma. Measured with immunoSEQ multiplex PCR; TCRdb has only the in-frame clones, and not every one. The sample records about 55,000 clones, about three quarters being singletons. No antigen has been assigned to these receptors. Specimen: PBMCs, collected from a glioma patient whose treatment included an IDH1 peptide vaccine. The receptors were gathered from a middle-aged woman with glioma. Some clones in this sample may be carry-over from other donors' samples. Each CDR3 is given with its conserved first and last residue. Each record gives: clone size, J gene, D gene, V gene, CDR3 protein, CDR3 DNA. The D gene is left open where the match is weak. Expanded clones get a size class; other rows say once, few or many, or leave the size out.

clone_size: NA
j_call: TRBJ2-1
d_call: TRBD2
v_call: TRBV7-2
cdr3_aa: CASSFSGGPNEQFF
cdr3_nt: TGTGCCAGCAGCTTTAGCGGGGGGCCGAATGAGCAGTTCTTC

clone_size: NA
j_call: TRBJ1-6
d_call: NA
v_call: TRBV13
cdr3_aa: CASSLGAGLNSPLHF
cdr3_nt: TGTGCCAGCAGCCTGGGGGCGGGCCTCAATTCACCCCTCCACTTT

clone_size: NA
j_call: TRBJ2-2
d_call: NA
v_call: TRBV10-2
cdr3_aa: CASSESEVVVTRSQTGELFF
cdr3_nt: TGCGCCAGCAGTGAGTCAGAGGTCGTCGTCACGAGAAGTCAAACCGGGGAGCTGTTTTTT

clone_size: NA
j_call: TRBJ1-4
d_call: NA
v_call: TRBV6-5
cdr3_aa: CASSRSPTNEKLFF
cdr3_nt: TGTGCCAGCAGTAGAAGTCCAACTAATGAAAAACTGTTTTTT

clone_size: NA
j_call: TRBJ2-3
d_call: TRBD2
v_call: TRBV4-2
cdr3_aa: CASSQGARASGQDTQYF
cdr3_nt: TGTGCCAGCAGCCAAGGTGCTCGGGCTAGCGGGCAAGATACGCAGTATTTT

clone_size: NA
j_call: TRBJ1-1
d_call: NA
v_call: TRBV7-9
cdr3_aa: CASSLARNTEAFF
cdr3_nt: TGTGCCAGCAGCTTAGCCCGGAACACTGAAGCTTTCTTT

clone_size: NA
j_call: TRBJ2-1
d_call: NA
v_call: TRBV7-9
cdr3_aa: CASSRDGAGEQFF
cdr3_nt: TGTGCCAGCAGCCGGGACGGGGCCGGTGAGCAGTTCTTC

clone_size: NA
j_call: TRBJ1-2
d_call: NA
v_call: TRBV5-1
cdr3_aa: CASSLPGPGYTF
cdr3_nt: TGCGCCAGCAGCTTGCCCGGGCCTGGCTACACCTTC

clone_size: NA
j_call: TRBJ2-7
d_call: NA
v_call: TRBV27
cdr3_aa: CASSPNRVQRSYEQYF
cdr3_nt: TGTGCCAGCAGTCCCAACCGTGTACAGCGCTCCTACGAGCAGTACTTC

clone_size: few
j_call: TRBJ2-5
d_call: TRBD2
v_call: TRBV14
cdr3_aa: CASSPGLAGVETQYF
cdr3_nt: TGTGCCAGCAGCCCGGGACTAGCGGGGGTAGAGACCCAGTACTTC

clone_size: NA
j_call: TRBJ2-1
d_call: TRBD2
v_call: TRBV29-1
cdr3_aa: CSVEGVRLAGGDEQFF
cdr3_nt: TGCAGCGTTGAAGGTGTCCGACTAGCGGGGGGGGATGAGCAGTTCTTC

clone_size: NA
j_call: TRBJ1-2
d_call: NA
v_call: TRBV19
cdr3_aa: CASSFQGVTSGYTF
cdr3_nt: TGTGCCAGTAGTTTTCAGGGAGTTACGAGTGGCTACACCTTC

clone_size: many
j_call: TRBJ1-4
d_call: NA
v_call: TRBV6-1
cdr3_aa: CAITSTRGVNEKLFF
cdr3_nt: TGTGCCATCACATCAACCCGCGGGGTTAATGAAAAACTGTTTTTT

clone_size: few
j_call: TRBJ2-3
d_call: TRBD2
v_call: TRBV5-6
cdr3_aa: CASSPSGHTQYF
cdr3_nt: TGTGCCAGCAGCCCTAGCGGACATACGCAGTATTTT

clone_size: NA
j_call: TRBJ2-1
d_call: TRBD1
v_call: TRBV29-1
cdr3_aa: CSAGQGMGNEQFF
cdr3_nt: TGCAGCGCCGGACAGGGAATGGGCAATGAGCAGTTCTTC

clone_size: NA
j_call: TRBJ2-5
d_call: NA
v_call: TRBV5-4
cdr3_aa: CASSFKETQYF
cdr3_nt: TGTGCCAGCAGCTTTAAAGAGACCCAGTACTTC

clone_size: NA
j_call: TRBJ1-1
d_call: TRBD1
v_call: TRBV19
cdr3_aa: CASSTRQGVITEAFF
cdr3_nt: TGTGCCAGTAGTACAAGACAGGGAGTGATCACTGAAGCTTTCTTT

clone_size: NA
j_call: TRBJ1-2
d_call: TRBD1
v_call: TRBV5-1
cdr3_aa: CASRLNRGLGYTF
cdr3_nt: TGCGCCAGCAGATTGAACAGGGGACTCGGCTACACCTTC

clone_size: few
j_call: TRBJ1-3
d_call: NA
v_call: TRBV9
cdr3_aa: CASSDSNSGNTIYF
cdr3_nt: TGTGCCAGCAGCGACAGTAACTCTGGAAACACCATATATTTT

clone_size: NA
j_call: TRBJ2-1
d_call: TRBD2
v_call: TRBV30
cdr3_aa: CAWAGGVSYNEQFF
cdr3_nt: TGTGCCTGGGCGGGGGGGGTTTCCTACAATGAGCAGTTCTTC

clone_size: once
j_call: TRBJ2-1
d_call: NA
v_call: TRBV25-1
cdr3_aa: CASSDVYNEQFF
cdr3_nt: TGTGCCAGCAGTGATGTGTACAATGAGCAGTTCTTC

clone_size: few
j_call: TRBJ2-3
d_call: TRBD1
v_call: TRBV2
cdr3_aa: CAIARGQGADTQYF
cdr3_nt: TGTGCCATCGCCCGGGGACAGGGCGCAGATACGCAGTATTTT

clone_size: NA
j_call: TRBJ2-7
d_call: NA
v_call: TRBV18
cdr3_aa: CASSRASSQTYEQYF
cdr3_nt: TGTGCCAGCTCACGAGCGTCTAGCCAGACCTACGAGCAGTACTTC

clone_size: NA
j_call: TRBJ1-2
d_call: TRBD1
v_call: TRBV12-5
cdr3_aa: CASGLVGTGATGYTF
cdr3_nt: TGTGCTAGTGGTTTGGTAGGGACAGGGGCTACGGGCTACACCTTC

clone_size: NA
j_call: TRBJ2-2
d_call: NA
v_call: TRBV27
cdr3_aa: CASSGGHANTGELFF
cdr3_nt: TGTGCCAGCAGCGGGGGTCACGCGAACACCGGGGAGCTGTTTTTT

clone_size: once
j_call: TRBJ1-2
d_call: NA
v_call: TRBV19
cdr3_aa: CASTGQHFYGYTF
cdr3_nt: TGTGCCAGTACCGGGCAGCACTTCTATGGCTACACCTTC

clone_size: NA
j_call: TRBJ1-5
d_call: NA
v_call: TRBV2
cdr3_aa: CASRLEGGGQPQHF
cdr3_nt: TGTGCCTCCAGACTGGAGGGGGGAGGACAGCCCCAGCATTTT

clone_size: NA
j_call: TRBJ2-3
d_call: TRBD2
v_call: TRBV19
cdr3_aa: CASSWAGGQSTDTQYF
cdr3_nt: TGTGCCAGTAGTTGGGCGGGGGGGCAAAGCACAGATACGCAGTATTTT

clone_size: medium-sized
j_call: TRBJ1-1
d_call: NA
v_call: TRBV30
cdr3_aa: CAWSGGTTEAFF
cdr3_nt: TGTGCCTGGAGTGGGGGGACCACTGAAGCTTTCTTT